The entry below gives a single T cell receptor (beta chain) sequence along with its context. Antigen specificity is unknown. A read error is possible here, since a much larger clone lies one base away. This specimen comes from a study of Graves' ophthalmopathy and Graves' hyperthyroidism. Study summary: Peripheral blood (taken before any treatment) was collected at initial diagnosis.

V lost 3 bases, J lost 1 base, and 6 bases lay in between. The CDR3 is 12 amino acids. CDR1 is DFQATT and CDR2 is SNEGSKA in the germline V gene (reference sequence). Amplification of TCR beta CDR3 regions used RNA transcripts. HTBI primers served in a first-round RT-PCR, which a second-round multiplex PCR followed. MiXCR was run by TCRdb on the multiplex PCR reads, yielding one entry per CDR3 protein. Found here are about 740,000 distinct CDR3 sequences, roughly two fifths of them singletons; the top ten hold 44%. Study observations and caveats: For separating ophthalmopathy from stable hyperthyroidism, a 13-signature model gave less than 90% sensitivity and roughly 83% specificity.

The clonotype was recovered from an adult man with Graves' ophthalmopathy. The sequencing sample was made of peripheral blood. The V and J genes are TRBV20-1 and TRBJ2-5; no firm D call. CDR3 protein: CSASGLQETQYF. CDR3 nucleotides: TGCAGTGCTAGCGGGCTCCAAGAGACCCAGTACTTC.